These 29 T cell receptor beta chains were sequenced from one sample in a study of OX40 agonist ivuxolimab in advanced cancers. Method: immunoSEQ multiplex PCR; TCRdb's copy keeps in-frame clones and lacks some. This table has 70,000 to 85,000 clones, 70% to 90% appearing once. The source was CD4+ or CD8+ T cells sorted from blood, collected in a trial of the OX40 agonist ivuxolimab. The receptors come from an adult with an advanced solid tumor such as melanoma, head and neck, liver or kidney cancer.

The J gene is TRBJ2-3, the V gene TRBV15, with D unresolved. The J call may be in error: the DNA end matches TRBJ1-5 better. CDR1 and CDR2 (germline): LNHNV, YYDKDF (reference sequence). The CDR3 contains 14 residues. The CDR3 reads CATSRDFSGLPQHF. CDR3 DNA: TGTGCCACCAGCAGAGATTTTTCGGGCCTCCCCCAGCATTTT.

The chain is built from TRBV5-4 and TRBJ2-1, with no clear D. CDR3 size: 12 residues. Trimming stripped 0 bases from V and 4 bases from J, with 2 bases between. CDR1 and CDR2 from the germline V gene are SGHNT and YYREEE (reference sequence). CDR3 region: CASSLDYNEQFF. The CDR3 nucleotides are TGTGCCAGCAGCTTGGATTACAATGAGCAGTTCTTC.

V usage is TRBV28 and J usage is TRBJ1-1; D unresolved. Germline CDR1 reads MDHEN; CDR2 reads SYDVKM. The CDR3 has 14 residues. Trimming left V 3 bases short and J 3 bases short, with 11 bases between. The CDR3 DNA follows: TGTGCCAGCAGTTTTGTGTTCTCGGACACTGAAGCTTTCTTT. Protein sequence: CASSFVFSDTEAFF.

The rearrangement uses TRBV5-6 and TRBJ1-3, with D perhaps matching TRBD1 (5 bases). The V gene lost 4 bases and the J gene lost 2 bases, with 16 bases spanning the gap. This CDR3 has 16 residues. CDR1 is SGHDT and CDR2 is YYEEEE in the germline V gene. The CDR3 sequence: CASSPWDRGAGNTIYF. The CDR3 region has the DNA TGTGCCAGCAGCCCTTGGGACCGTGGAGCTGGAAACACCATATATTTT. The full variable domain, its missing parts supplied by reference TRBV5-6 and TRBJ1-3, is DAGVTQSPTHLIKTRGQQVTLRCSPKSGHDTVSWYQQALGQGPQFIFQYYEEEERQRGNFPDRFSGHQFPNYSSELNVNALLLGDSALYLCASSPWDRGAGNTIYFGEGSWLTVV.

The chain employs TRBV7-7 and TRBJ2-7; 12 nucleotides line up with TRBD2. The length of the CDR3 is 17 residues. V lost 5 bases and J lost 6; bases outside the gene matches: 14. Germline CDR1 SSHAT, CDR2 FNYEAQ (reference sequence). The CDR3 sequence is CASSPAGASGRACEQYF. The CDR3 bases are TGTGCCAGCAGCCCAGCGGGGGCTAGCGGGAGGGCCTGCGAGCAGTACTTC.

V is TRBV7-2 and J is TRBJ2-2; 12 bases align to TRBD2. This CDR3 is 17 amino acids long. With 4 bases clipped from V and 0 bases from J, the junction kept 3 bases outside the gene matches. The V gene's germline CDR1 is SGHTA and CDR2 FQGNSA. CDR3 region: CASSYGTSGSNTGELFF. CDR3 nucleotide sequence: TGTGCCAGCAGCTACGGGACTAGCGGGTCGAACACCGGGGAGCTGTTTTTT.

V is TRBV7-2 and J is TRBJ2-7, with TRBD2 matching over 7 bases. The CDR3 is made up of 15 amino acids. The germline gives CDR1 SGHTA, CDR2 FQGNSA. V was clipped by 1 base and J by 2 bases; unmatched bases: 5. The CDR3 DNA reads as TGTGCCAGCAGCTTAGTAGCGGGTGGTACCTACGAGCAGTACTTC. It translates to CASSLVAGGTYEQYF.

The gene calls are TRBV6-1 and TRBJ2-3; TRBD2 matches 16 bases. With V trimmed by 2 bases and J by 5 bases, 7 bases remained unmatched. Germline lookup yields CDR1 MNHNS and CDR2 SASEGT. The CDR3 consists of 18 residues. As DNA, the CDR3 is TGTGCCAGCAGTGAATTAAGCGGGACTAGCGGGGGGGAAGATACGCAGTATTTT. Its protein product is CASSELSGTSGGEDTQYF.

The chain recombines TRBV10-3 with TRBJ2-1; D not certain. The germline V and J ends were trimmed by 8 bases and 5 bases, with 19 bases remaining between them. CDR1 is ENHRY, CDR2 SYGVKD, per germline. The CDR3 runs to 15 residues. CDR3 bases: TGTGCCATCGCCGATCAGCCCGTACTACACAATGAGCAGTTCTTC. Its protein is CAIADQPVLHNEQFF.

The chain links TRBV5-4 to TRBJ2-7; the D gene is possibly TRBD1 (6 bases). Trimming stripped 4 bases from V and 6 bases from J, with 14 bases between. The CDR3 is 13 amino acids. CDR1 is SGHNT, CDR2 YYREEE, per germline (reference sequence). This CDR3 is CASSIGQRREQYF. CDR3 bases: TGTGCCAGCAGCATAGGACAGCGTCGCGAGCAGTACTTC.

The chain uses TRBV4-2 and TRBJ2-5, with D possibly being TRBD1 (6 bases). The germline V and J ends were trimmed by 1 base and 2 bases, with 8 bases remaining between them. CDR1 LGHNA and CDR2 YNFKEQ come from the germline V gene. The CDR3 totals 14 residues. The CDR3 nucleotides are TGTGCCAGCAGCCAAGGGACAGCGCAAGAGACCCAGTACTTC. Amino acid sequence: CASSQGTAQETQYF.

This chain connects TRBV7-3 to TRBJ2-3; no reliable D call. This CDR3 is built from 13 residues. Looked up from germline, CDR1 is SGHTA and CDR2 is FQGTGA. Trimming took 5 bases from V and 4 from J, leaving 10 bases between them. The CDR3 protein is CASSPEVADTQYF. CDR3 DNA: TGTGCCAGCAGCCCCGAGGTGGCAGATACGCAGTATTTT.

To note about this clone: This same CDR3 is encoded by further DNA sequences in the sample. The chain links TRBV20-1 to TRBJ2-1; no reliable D call. CDR1 and CDR2 from the germline V gene are DFQATT and SNEGSKA (reference sequence). Trimming took off 6 bases at V and 10 bases at J, with 13 bases between the two ends. This CDR3 is built from 11 residues. The DNA of the CDR3 is TGCAGTGCGAGATTAGGCAACGAGCAGTTCTTC. Translating gives CSARLGNEQFF.

CDR3 protein: CASSYTAGAAYEQYF. The CDR3 DNA reads TGTGCCAGCAGTTACACGGCGGGAGCGGCCTACGAGCAGTACTTC. The chain joins TRBV6-5 to TRBJ2-7; TRBD2 matches at 7 bases. Germline CDR1 is MNHEY and CDR2 is SVGAGI. CDR3 size: 15 residues. The J segment lost 2 bases and the V segment lost 2 bases, leaving 6 bases of the junction unmatched.

The chain carries TRBV20-1 and TRBJ1-1; D is possibly TRBD1 (5 bases). Germline-derived CDR1 and CDR2 are DFQATT and SNEGSKA (reference sequence). V lost 5 bases and J lost 4, with 8 bases in between. This CDR3 spans 11 amino acids. The CDR3 DNA reads TGCAGTGCTCAGGGTCCCACTGAAGCTTTCTTT. This translates into CSAQGPTEAFF.

The chain recombines TRBV19 with TRBJ2-7; 8 bases map to TRBD1. With 10 bases clipped from V and 6 bases from J, the junction kept 14 bases outside the gene matches. The length of the CDR3 is 14 residues. The germline CDR1 and CDR2 sequences are LNHDA and SQIVND (reference sequence). The CDR3: CATSPIDRGGEQYF. DNA of the CDR3: TGTGCCACCTCACCCATAGACAGGGGAGGCGAGCAGTACTTC.

This clone has only one observation. This sequence joins TRBV9 and TRBJ2-2; 7 bases are a match to TRBD2. Unmatched junction bases numbered 8, after V lost 0 bases and J lost 6 bases. This CDR3 spans 16 amino acids. Germline CDR1 reads SGDLS; CDR2 reads YYNGEE. The CDR3 region has the DNA TGTGCCAGCAGCGTAGGGGAACAACGGGGGGCCGGGGAGCTGTTTTTT. Its protein product is CASSVGEQRGAGELFF.

CDR3 bases: TGTGCCAGCAGTTTATCCCGGGCGAGGGGAAGGGATACGCAGTATTTT. Its translation is CASSLSRARGRDTQYF. The J gene is TRBJ2-3, the V gene TRBV28; either TRBD1 or TRBD2 may supply D (5 bases each). CDR1 and CDR2 (germline): MDHEN, SYDVKM. The ends were cut back, 1 base at V and 6 bases at J, with 17 bases in the middle. The length of the CDR3 is 16 residues.

This clone was counted a single time. The rearrangement links TRBV6-5 to TRBJ1-5; no firm D call. Germline CDR1 MNHEY, CDR2 SVGAGI. The length of the CDR3 is 13 residues. V was cut by 2 bases and J by 8 bases, with 10 bases left in between. CDR3 sequence (DNA): TGTGCCAGCAGTTACAGGGAGTCGGAGCCCCAGCATTTT. Translation: CASSYRESEPQHF.

The chain employs TRBV5-1 and TRBJ2-1; 7 bases fit TRBD2. Germline trimming cut 4 bases from V and 0 bases from J; bases unmatched to any gene: 28. The CDR3 runs 23 residues. Germline V gene sequence: CDR1 SGHRS, CDR2 YFSETQ. CDR3 nucleotide sequence: TGCGCCAGCAGCCTCCGATGGGAGGGCCGGCGGATAGGGAACCCAAGCTCCTACAATGAGCAGTTCTTC. This translates into CASSLRWEGRRIGNPSSYNEQFF.

The chain carries TRBV28 and TRBJ2-2, with 7 nucleotides matching TRBD1. The V gene's germline CDR1 is MDHEN and CDR2 SYDVKM. Germline trimming cut 3 bases from V and 5 bases from J; bases unmatched to any gene: 6. The CDR3 runs to 15 residues. The CDR3 DNA reads as TGTGCCAGCAGTTTCTCGGACAGGCGGACCGGGGAGCTGTTTTTT. It specifies CASSFSDRRTGELFF.

This clone was detected only a few times. The chain couples TRBV18 to TRBJ2-7; 9 bases agree with TRBD1. There are 12 residues in the CDR3. Germline CDR1 is KGHSH and CDR2 is LQKENI. V shed 4 bases and J 6 bases; nucleotides not matched to a gene: 1. CDR3 nucleotides: TGTGCCAGCTCACTACAGGGGGCCGAGCAGTACGTC. This codes for CASSLQGAEQYV.

The V gene is TRBV5-1, the J gene TRBJ1-1, with 7 bases matching TRBD1. The CDR3 spans 15 residues. J lost 4 bases, V lost 0 bases, and 6 bases had no gene match. The germline V gene has CDR1 SGHRS and CDR2 YFSETQ. CDR3 nucleotides: TGCGCCAGCAGCTTGGGGACACAGGGGAGCACTGAAGCTTTCTTT. This sequence encodes CASSLGTQGSTEAFF.

This chain uses TRBV7-9 with TRBJ2-5; D may be TRBD1 or TRBD2 (5 bases each). Trimming left V 1 base short and J 11 bases short, with 20 bases between. The CDR3 sequence is 15 residues long. Germline V gene data show CDR1 as SEHNR and CDR2 as FQNEAQ (reference sequence). The CDR3, as DNA: TGTGCCAGCAGCTTAGTGTCACAGGCTACGAGGGAGCAGTACTTC. Amino acids: CASSLVSQATREQYF.

The gene calls are TRBV5-6 and TRBJ2-7; TRBD1 agrees at 9 bases. Germline V CDR1 and CDR2: SGHDT, YYEEEE. There are 17 residues in the CDR3. V gave up 3 bases and J gave up 4 bases; unmatched junction bases: 14. In nucleotides, the CDR3 is TGTGCCAGCAGCTCGACCTTACGGACAGGGGAGGCTTACGAGCAGTACTTC. Protein product: CASSSTLRTGEAYEQYF.

The chain couples TRBV7-3 to TRBJ1-5; 10 bases are shared with TRBD1. V was pared by 8 bases and J by 1 base, with 2 bases of the junction left unmatched. CDR3 length: 14 residues. CDR1 and CDR2 (germline): SGHTA, FQGTGA. CDR3 DNA sequence: TGTGCCAGCCGGACAGGGGGAAGCAATCAGCCCCAGCATTTT. This translates into CASRTGGSNQPQHF. Based on the CDR3 plus reference TRBV7-3 and TRBJ1-5, the full variable domain is GAGVSQTPSNKVTEKGKYVELRCDPISGHTALYWYRQSLGQGPEFLIYFQGTGAADDSGLPNDRFFAVRPEGSVSTLKIQRTERGDSAVYLCASRTGGSNQPQHFGDGTRLSIL.

This chain links TRBV7-8 with TRBJ2-3; TRBD2 is a possible D gene (6 bases). CDR1 SGHVS and CDR2 FQNEAQ come from the germline V gene. V lost 1 base and J 2 bases, leaving 16 bases between the germline ends. The CDR3 sequence is 17 residues long. The CDR3 DNA follows: TGTGCCAGCAGCTTAGGATTGTCCACTAGCTTCACAGATACGCAGTATTTT. Residues: CASSLGLSTSFTDTQYF. Using reference TRBV7-8 and TRBJ2-3 for the parts outside the CDR3, the full variable domain is GAGVSQSPRYKVAKRGQDVALRCDPISGHVSLFWYQQALGQGPEFLTYFQNEAQLDKSGLPSDRFFAERPEGSVSTLKIQRTQQEDSAVYLCASSLGLSTSFTDTQYFGPGTRLTVL.

The CDR3 sequence: CASSLGETYEQYF. The DNA of the CDR3 is TGTGCCAGCAGTTTGGGGGAAACCTACGAGCAGTACTTC. The chain links TRBV27 to TRBJ2-7; D assignment may be TRBD1 or TRBD2 (5 bases each). Germline V CDR1 and CDR2: MNHEY, SMNVEV (reference sequence). The V gene lost 3 bases and the J gene lost 2 bases, with 8 bases spanning the gap. The CDR3 covers 13 residues.

J is TRBJ2-3 and V is TRBV9; the D is unclear. Trimming left V 0 bases short and J 5 bases short, with 13 bases between. Per the germline V gene, CDR1 is SGDLS and CDR2 is YYNGEE. The CDR3 contains 15 residues. The CDR3 sequence: CASSVEGNLEDTQYF. Here the CDR3 DNA reads TGTGCCAGCAGCGTAGAAGGGAATTTGGAAGATACGCAGTATTTT.